A single sample gave rise to the 26 T cell receptor beta chains below, sequenced in a study of T cell repertoires in cytomegalovirus infection. The antigens these receptors bind are not known. TCRdb used MiXCR to reprocess the reads, holding one entry per CDR3 protein. The sample records a few hundred thousand distinct CDR3 sequences, just under 40% being singletons. The specimen comprised cultured PBMCs, sampled from culture after CMV antigen stimulation. The receptors stem from a human donor in good health (CMV status not recorded). Some clones in this sample may be carry-over from other donors' samples.

The chain joins TRBV20-1 to TRBJ2-7, with TRBD1 matching 8 bases. J gave up 3 bases and V 4 bases, and 14 bases lay outside the gene matches. Germline V gene sequence: CDR1 DFQATT, CDR2 SNEGSKA (reference sequence). This CDR3 spans 16 amino acids. The CDR3 spells CSAIEPDRAGLYEQYF. The CDR3 DNA is TGCAGTGCTATAGAACCGGACAGGGCAGGACTCTACGAGCAGTACTTC.

The chain recombines TRBV7-2 with TRBJ2-1; D gene ambiguous. The CDR3 has 15 residues. Trimming pared 5 bases from V and 2 bases from J, leaving 13 bases between. The germline V gene encodes CDR1 SGHTA and CDR2 FQGNSA. CDR3 DNA sequence: TGTGCCAGCAGCAAAAAGTCAGGCACCTACAATGAGCAGTTCTTC. This sequence encodes CASSKKSGTYNEQFF.

This clonotype has only a few counts. The chain is built from TRBV7-2 and TRBJ1-3; tentatively, D is TRBD1 (6 bases). This CDR3 is 16 amino acids long. Germline assignment: CDR1 SGHTA and CDR2 FQGNSA. V shed 7 bases and J shed 0 bases, with 16 bases lying between them. As DNA, the CDR3 is TGTGCCAGCAACCCAGGGGTGGGGGGCTCTGGAAACACCATATATTTT. It translates to CASNPGVGGSGNTIYF.

This clonotype was counted many times. The V and J genes are TRBV7-2 and TRBJ2-3; D is uncertain. Germline assignment: CDR1 SGHTA and CDR2 FQGNSA. The CDR3 has 12 amino acids. Trimming cost V 5 bases and J 6 bases, with 9 bases left between them. DNA of the CDR3: TGTGCCAGCAGCCTCAACCGGGATACGCAGTATTTT. Its protein is CASSLNRDTQYF.

In DNA form, the CDR3 reads TGCGCCAGCAGCCCAGGGGTTTCCGGGGATACGCAGTATTTT. Translated, it gives CASSPGVSGDTQYF. The chain links TRBV5-1 to TRBJ2-3, with D possibly matching TRBD1 (6 bases). The germline V gene has CDR1 SGHRS and CDR2 YFSETQ. Trimming removed 4 bases from V and 6 bases from J, with 15 bases in between. This CDR3 comprises 14 residues.

This clonotype was observed a handful of times. This chain joins TRBV5-1 and TRBJ2-2; D perhaps matches TRBD2 (6 bases). Germline lookup yields CDR1 SGHRS and CDR2 YFSETQ. This CDR3 has 16 residues. The ends were cut back, 6 bases at V and 2 bases at J, with 17 bases in the middle. This CDR3 is CASTLGAEGNTGELFF. The CDR3 nucleotides read TGCGCCAGCACGCTCGGGGCGGAGGGAAACACCGGGGAGCTGTTTTTT. Drawing the rest from reference TRBV5-1 and TRBJ2-2, the complete variable domain is KAGVTQTPRYLIKTRGQQVTLSCSPISGHRSVSWYQQTPGQGLQFLFEYFSETQRNKGNFPGRFSGRQFSNSRSEMNVSTLELGDSALYLCASTLGAEGNTGELFFGEGSRLTVL.

For the CDR3, the DNA is TGTGCCAGCAGCTTACAGGGTTTTGGCTACACCTTC. Translated: CASSLQGFGYTF. The chain couples TRBV11-2 to TRBJ1-2; tentative D call: TRBD1 (5 bases). Trimming took off 2 bases at V and 7 bases at J, with 8 bases between the two ends. The V gene's germline CDR1 is SGHAT and CDR2 FQNNGV. This CDR3 has 12 residues.

This clonotype has just a few counts. V is TRBV7-2 and J is TRBJ2-3, with 12 bases fitting TRBD2. Germline loops: CDR1 SGHTA, CDR2 FQGNSA. This CDR3 is 20 amino acids long. V shed 5 bases, J shed 1 base, and the junction held 16 bases outside the gene matches. Here the CDR3 reads CASSQRGPTSGSFGTDTQYF. The CDR3 DNA follows: TGTGCCAGCAGCCAGAGGGGGCCGACTAGCGGGAGTTTCGGCACAGATACGCAGTATTTT.

The chain uses TRBV28 and TRBJ1-1; no reliable D call. CDR3 size: 17 residues. Germline CDR1 and CDR2: MDHEN and SYDVKM. Trimming left V 2 bases short and J 6 bases short, with 22 bases between. The CDR3 spells CASSLLGRVRYDPEAFF. CDR3 sequence (DNA): TGTGCCAGCAGTTTACTGGGGAGAGTTCGCTATGACCCTGAAGCTTTCTTT.

The V gene is TRBV5-4, the J gene TRBJ2-2, with 9 bases matching TRBD2. Germline values: CDR1 SGHNT, CDR2 YYREEE (reference sequence). The CDR3 is 12 amino acids. Unmatched junction bases numbered 8, after V lost 4 bases and J lost 16 bases. This CDR3 is CASSPASGKEFF. Written as DNA, the CDR3 is TGTGCCAGCAGCCCAGCTAGCGGGAAGGAGTTTTTT.

V and J are TRBV2 and TRBJ1-5, with D hard to call. This CDR3 has 13 residues. Germline-derived CDR1 and CDR2 are SNHLY and FYNNEI. V was shortened by 8 bases and J by 4 bases, with 12 bases between the two germline ends. The CDR3, as DNA: TGTGCCAGCGCCGATGAACGGAATCAGCCCCAGCATTTT. Translating it yields CASADERNQPQHF. Full variable domain (outside the CDR3, taken from reference TRBV2 and TRBJ1-5): EPEVTQTPSHQVTQMGQEVILRCVPISNHLYFYWYRQILGQKVEFLVSFYNNEISEKSEIFDDQFSVERPDGSNFTLKIRSTKLEDSAMYFCASADERNQPQHFGDGTRLSIL.

This clonotype was seen only once. The J gene is TRBJ2-5, the V gene TRBV6-6, with 10 bases identical to TRBD2. CDR1 is MNHNY and CDR2 is SVGAGI in the germline V gene (reference sequence). With 0 bases clipped from V and 5 bases from J, the junction kept 6 bases outside the gene matches. The CDR3 sequence is 16 residues long. The CDR3 bases are TGTGCCAGCAGTTACTCGGAGCGGGAGGGAGGGGAGACCCAGTACTTC. Residues: CASSYSEREGGETQYF.

This clonotype was detected a few times. V and J are TRBV20-1 and TRBJ2-7; D could derive from TRBD1 or TRBD2 (5 bases each). CDR1 is DFQATT, CDR2 SNEGSKA, per germline (reference sequence). The CDR3 contains 16 residues. Trimming stripped 0 bases from V and 3 bases from J, with 18 bases between. The CDR3 DNA sequence: TGCAGTGCTAGAGACGAGGGGAAGCGGCACTACTACGAGCAGTACTTC. Translating gives CSARDEGKRHYYEQYF.

In its sample, this clonotype was seen a few times. The V gene is TRBV6-1, the J gene TRBJ1-1; D remains ambiguous. This CDR3 region has 15 residues. Germline V gene lookup returns CDR1 MNHNS and CDR2 SASEGT. V was shortened by 6 bases and J by 1 base, with 15 bases between the two germline ends. CDR3 sequence reads: CASSRWMGSNTEAFF. In nucleotides, the CDR3 is TGTGCCAGCAGCCGTTGGATGGGCTCGAACACTGAAGCTTTCTTT.

This clonotype came up a few times. One junction end disagrees with the germline gene, perhaps due to a read error. The J gene is TRBJ1-6, the V gene TRBV7-2, with TRBD1 matching over 8 bases. Per the germline V gene, CDR1 is SGHTA and CDR2 is FQGNSA. This CDR3 comprises 15 residues. CDR3 residues: CASSLLGQESSPPHF. The CDR3 DNA is TGTGCCAGCAGCTTATTGGGACAGGAATCTTCACCCCCCCACTTT.

This chain connects TRBV7-2 to TRBJ1-3; D is ambiguous. This CDR3 is 15 amino acids long. From germline, CDR1 is SGHTA and CDR2 FQGNSA. V lost 5 bases to trimming and J lost 4 bases, with 15 bases between them. The CDR3 spells CASSARGGPGNTIYF. The CDR3 DNA sequence: TGTGCCAGCAGCGCTCGAGGTGGGCCCGGAAACACCATATATTTT.

This clonotype was observed at least ten times. This chain connects TRBV7-2 to TRBJ2-3; D ambiguous. CDR3 length: 13 amino acids. V lost 6 bases and J lost 1, with 8 bases in between. Germline lookup yields CDR1 SGHTA and CDR2 FQGNSA. CDR3 coding DNA: TGTGCCAGCAGTCCCCAGGGCACAGATACGCAGTATTTT. Protein: CASSPQGTDTQYF.

The genes are TRBV6-8 and TRBJ2-5, with 8 positions matching TRBD1. The CDR3 sequence is 14 residues long. The trim removed 3 bases at V and 5 bases at J, leaving 5 bases unmatched. Germline-derived CDR1 and CDR2 are MNHGY and SAAAGT. The CDR3 protein is CASSYFRGRETQYF. In nucleotides, the CDR3 is TGTGCCAGCAGTTATTTCAGGGGGCGGGAGACCCAGTACTTC.

This clonotype was detected a few times. The V call is TRBV4-1, the J call TRBJ1-2, with TRBD1 matching over 7 bases. This CDR3 is built from 14 residues. The germline gives CDR1 MGHRA, CDR2 YSYEKL. V lost 1 base and J lost 5; bases outside the gene matches: 4. The CDR3 nucleotides read TGCGCCAGCAGCCAAGTGCAGGGGGGTTATGGCTACACCTTC. The encoded protein is CASSQVQGGYGYTF.

Only a few counts were recorded for this clonotype. The rearrangement joins TRBV6-1 to TRBJ2-1; D unclear. The germline V gene has CDR1 MNHNS and CDR2 SASEGT. V lost 6 bases, J lost 8 bases, and 11 bases lay in between. The CDR3 spans 12 residues. CDR3 region: CASRNLGYEQFF. CDR3 bases: TGTGCCAGCAGAAACCTAGGCTATGAGCAGTTCTTC.

This clonotype came up a few times. The chain combines TRBV28 with TRBJ1-4; D ambiguous. CDR1 MDHEN and CDR2 SYDVKM come from the germline V gene. CDR3 size: 17 residues. Trimming left V 1 base short and J 7 bases short, with 19 bases between. CDR3 coding DNA: TGTGCCAGCAGTTTATTATCCTTGGATTTTCGAGGTGAAAAACTGTTTTTT. Protein sequence: CASSLLSLDFRGEKLFF.

This clonotype appeared a few times. This rearrangement joins TRBV13 to TRBJ2-1; unclear D gene. CDR3 size: 13 residues. Germline values: CDR1 PRHDT, CDR2 FYEKMQ (reference sequence). Trimming stripped 1 base from V and 8 bases from J, with 9 bases between. The CDR3 region is CASSLVAADEQFF. CDR3 nucleotides: TGTGCCAGCAGCTTAGTGGCGGCGGATGAGCAGTTCTTC.

This clonotype was detected only a few times. The chain uses TRBV6-2 or TRBV6-3 and TRBJ1-1; D is unclear. The CDR3 extends over 14 amino acids. V gave up 6 bases and J gave up 1 base, with 12 bases separating them. The germline V gene encodes CDR1 MNHEY and CDR2 SVGEGT. The CDR3 spells CASRMGNPNTEAFF. CDR3 in DNA: TGTGCCAGCAGGATGGGGAACCCGAACACTGAAGCTTTCTTT.

This clonotype was detected a few times. Here the CDR3 reads CASSLRRLLQSNEKLFF. CDR3 bases: TGTGCCAGCAGCCTTAGACGTCTACTCCAGAGTAATGAAAAACTGTTTTTT. This chain joins TRBV7-8 and TRBJ1-4; D call uncertain. This CDR3 spans 17 amino acids. Trimming cost V 5 bases and J 4 bases, with 20 bases left between them. The germline V gene encodes CDR1 SGHVS and CDR2 FQNEAQ.

This clonotype was detected only a few times. V is TRBV5-4 and J is TRBJ2-5, with 7 bases aligning to TRBD2. This CDR3 is built from 15 residues. Germline CDR1 reads SGHNT; CDR2 reads YYREEE (reference sequence). Trimming at V came to 4 bases and at J to 2 bases, leaving 8 bases not matched to a gene. CDR3 loop: CASSMGTMKQETQYF. The CDR3 DNA follows: TGTGCCAGCAGCATGGGGACTATGAAACAAGAGACCCAGTACTTC.

The J gene is TRBJ2-3, the V gene TRBV7-2, with no clear D. Germline V gene lookup returns CDR1 SGHTA and CDR2 FQGNSA. Trimming shortened V by 5 bases and J by 4 bases, and 7 bases separated the two germline ends. There are 12 residues in the CDR3. CDR3 coding DNA: TGTGCCAGCAGCCCCTATGCAGATACGCAGTATTTT. Translated: CASSPYADTQYF.